This TCR beta chain came from a study of Ad26.COV2.S vaccination and SARS-CoV-2 variants. Study background: The vaccine Ad26.COV2.S was put into the muscle once, or twice with 56 days between.

TCRdb's copy holds only in-frame clones and misses some; the assay was immunoSEQ multiplex PCR. The sample holds about 440,000 clones; around 91% are singletons and the top ten take 4.3%. General study points: The analyses of TCR breadth and depth may have understated the size of total T cell responses. Among vaccine recipients, spike-specific TCR breadth exceeded that of placebo recipients.

This clone was seen once. Its target is unknown. Germline trimming cut 4 bases from V and 5 bases from J; bases unmatched to any gene: 4. There are 13 residues in the CDR3. Germline V gene sequence: CDR1 SGHRS, CDR2 YFSETQ. The treatment is: roughly 19 received Ad26.COV2.S at low or high dose, single or two shots; five or six received placebo; per-sample allocation not given. Sampling happened 63 days after the first vaccine or placebo injection. The sample was peripheral blood, taken in a trial of Ad26.COV2.S vaccine versus placebo. The rearrangement links TRBV5-1 to TRBJ2-5; 8 positions match TRBD1. The TCR sequence derives from a person aged 18-60 years who received the Ad26.COV2.S COVID-19 vaccine or a placebo. CDR3 in amino acids: CASSKTGVETQYF. The CDR3, as DNA: TGCGCCAGCAGCAAGACAGGGGTGGAGACCCAGTACTTC.